Listed below are T cell receptor beta chains from one sample, sequenced in a study of cytomegalovirus exposure and HLA in healthy donors. Libraries were prepared by immunoSEQ multiplex PCR; TCRdb keeps only in-frame clonotypes and omits some of them. Of tens of thousands of clones detected, about 87% appear once; the ten largest clones hold 3.5% to 4%. The sample consisted of PBMCs. The receptor source for this set is a woman between 18 and 29 years old in good health and CMV-seropositive. Each CDR3 is given with its conserved first and last residue. D genes are given only for firm matches. Clone size is stated in some rows and not others, as once, few, many or a class when expanded.

D: .
V: TRBV28
J: TRBJ1-5
size: once
DNA: TGTGCCAGCAGCCTGGGGGGGGGAAATGGAGGGAGCAATCAGCCCCAGCATTTT
CDR3: CASSLGGGNGGSNQPQHF

D: .
V: TRBV15
J: TRBJ2-6
size: .
DNA: TGTGCCACCAGCAGAGATTTCTCCTCTGGGGCCAACGTCCTGACTTTC
CDR3: CATSRDFSSGANVLTF

D: .
V: TRBV5-8
J: TRBJ2-7
size: .
DNA: TGTGCCAGCAGCTTCGGCGGGTCCTACGAGCAGTACTTC
CDR3: CASSFGGSYEQYF

D: TRBD1
V: TRBV6-1
J: TRBJ1-6
size: .
DNA: TGTGCCCCCACGGTGGGACAGGGGAGGAATTCACCCCTCCACTTT
CDR3: CAPTVGQGRNSPLHF

D: .
V: TRBV15
J: TRBJ2-6
size: .
DNA: TGTGCCACCAGCAGAGCGACAGGCCACTCTGGGGCCAACGTCCTGACTTTC
CDR3: CATSRATGHSGANVLTF

D: TRBD2
V: TRBV6-4
J: TRBJ2-5
size: .
DNA: TGTGCCAGCAGTGCTACTAGCGGGGGGGCCGAGACCCAGTACTTC
CDR3: CASSATSGGAETQYF

D: .
V: TRBV4-2
J: TRBJ2-1
size: .
DNA: TGTGCCAGCAGCCCCCGGACTGAACCCTACAATGAGCAGTTCTTC
CDR3: CASSPRTEPYNEQFF

D: .
V: TRBV21-1
J: TRBJ1-2
size: .
DNA: TGTGCCAGCAGCCAACGGGACAGGAAACGCCCCACCATTAACTATGGCTACACCTTC
CDR3: CASSQRDRKRPTINYGYTF

D: TRBD1
V: TRBV6-6
J: TRBJ1-2
size: .
DNA: TGTGCCAGCAGTGGGACAGCTGGCGGCTACACCTTC
CDR3: CASSGTAGGYTF

D: .
V: TRBV5-6
J: TRBJ2-1
size: .
DNA: TGTGCCAGCAGCTTGGCGGAGCGAGGGAGCTCCTACAATGAGCAGTTCTTC
CDR3: CASSLAERGSSYNEQFF

D: .
V: TRBV18
J: TRBJ1-2
size: .
DNA: TGTGCCAGCTCACCTATAGTTCGGGATGGCTACACCTTC
CDR3: CASSPIVRDGYTF

D: .
V: TRBV6-1
J: TRBJ1-2
size: .
DNA: TGTGCCAGCAGTGTAGTAAGGGCGTCGGGAAACTATGGCTACACCTTC
CDR3: CASSVVRASGNYGYTF

D: TRBD1
V: TRBV15
J: TRBJ2-6
size: once
DNA: TGTGCCACCAGCAGGGGCAGGGGGCTCTCTGGGGCCAACGTCCTGACTTTC
CDR3: CATSRGRGLSGANVLTF

D: .
V: TRBV14
J: TRBJ1-1
size: once
DNA: TGTGCCAGCAGCCATTCAAGGGGTGCCGTGTACACTGAAGCTTTCTTT
CDR3: CASSHSRGAVYTEAFF

D: TRBD1
V: TRBV30
J: TRBJ2-7
size: .
DNA: TGCGCCTGGAGTGGACAGGGCTACGAGCAGTACTTC
CDR3: CAWSGQGYEQYF

D: .
V: TRBV4-3
J: TRBJ2-1
size: .
DNA: TGCGCCAGCAGCCAAGTGGTCGGCAATGAGCAGTTCTTC
CDR3: CASSQVVGNEQFF

D: .
V: TRBV30
J: TRBJ1-3
size: once
DNA: TGTGCCTGGAGTGTACGCGCCAGGGACTCTGGAAACACCATATATTTT
CDR3: CAWSVRARDSGNTIYF

D: .
V: TRBV30
J: TRBJ1-2
size: .
DNA: TGTGCCTTACGCGGGGGGCCCCACTATGGCTACACCTTC
CDR3: CALRGGPHYGYTF

D: TRBD1
V: TRBV10-3
J: TRBJ1-1
size: .
DNA: TGTGCCATCAGTGACCTCGCAGGGGGGAGAGCTGAAGCTTTCTTT
CDR3: CAISDLAGGRAEAFF